This record concerns one T cell receptor (beta chain) sequence. The source of the sample is a study of early T cells in non-severe SARS-CoV-2 infection. About the study: Bulk RNA from unsorted whole blood was sequenced; chains were unpaired.

Unique molecular identifiers were added to individual cDNA molecules. TCRdb used MiXCR to reprocess the 5' RACE reads, holding one entry per CDR3 protein. The repertoire has fewer than 65,000 distinct CDR3 sequences, around 10% of them found once; the top ten carry about 3.8%. Trimming shortened V by 4 bases and J by 1 base, and 17 bases separated the two germline ends. The CDR3 is 18 residues long. The input for sequencing was whole blood, taken at baseline. The rearrangement links TRBV12-3 or TRBV12-4 to TRBJ1-6; D gene unclear. The receptor was isolated from an adult who was a healthcare worker with PCR-confirmed SARS-CoV-2 infection or an uninfected control (not recorded which). CDR3 amino acids: CASSSTFIGESYNSPLHF. CDR3 DNA: TGTGCCAGCAGTTCTACCTTTATCGGGGAATCCTATAATTCACCCCTCCACTTT.